This T cell receptor beta chain comes out of a study of blood T cell repertoires in COVID-19. Across the whole study: The cDNA or gDNA used as material had been derived from T cells, B-cell-depleted T cells, or PBMCs.

Germline assignment: CDR1 PRHDT and CDR2 FYEKMQ (reference sequence). There are 12 residues in the CDR3. Trimming removed 1 base from V and 5 bases from J, with 3 bases in between. Per the original data handling: Amplification of reference gene primers provided the estimated nucleated cell counts. Profiled with immunoSEQ multiplex PCR; TCRdb holds only in-frame clones, not every one. Clone size and V and J calls were adopted from that table, with D and trimming inferred from the DNA. This sample has about 500,000 clones; around 90% occur once, and the top ten carry around 7.8%. The material sequenced was peripheral blood. The rearrangement joins TRBV13 to TRBJ1-5; no firm D call. The origin of this receptor is a woman between 45 and 60 years old with COVID-19, enrolled during active disease. The CDR3 protein is CASSLADQPQHF. The DNA for the CDR3 is TGTGCCAGCAGCTTAGCTGATCAGCCCCAGCATTTT. Using reference TRBV13 and TRBJ1-5 for the parts outside the CDR3, the full variable domain is AAGVIQSPRHLIKEKRETATLKCYPIPRHDTVYWYQQGPGQDPQFLISFYEKMQSDKGSIPDRFSAQQFSDYHSELNMSSLELGDSALYFCASSLADQPQHFGDGTRLSIL.